What follows is one T cell receptor beta chain and its context. The antigen is undetermined. This specimen belongs to a study of cytomegalovirus exposure and HLA in healthy donors. Study information: Across about 400 genotyped donors, more than 75% landed in the Caucasian-associated ancestry cluster. Study-wide results and limits: An observed cluster of highly shared sequence variants was recorded as a likely sequencing artifact. The authors listed 164 TCR beta chains as cytomegalovirus-associated.

The V gene lost 1 base and the J gene lost 7 bases, with 14 bases spanning the gap. The germline V gene encodes CDR1 SGHVS and CDR2 FQNEAQ. CDR3 size: 14 residues. In the PCR, 60 Vbeta and 13 Jbeta primers were used. The data were produced by immunoSEQ multiplex PCR, yet TCRdb's version contains in-frame clones alone and is incomplete. The top ten hold more than 3% of the sample, which has under 150,000 clones, roughly three quarters seen once. The sequence was collected from a female donor in good health and CMV-seronegative. Sequencing used PBMCs. The chain links TRBV7-8 to TRBJ2-7, with no clear D. DNA of the CDR3: TGTGCCAGCAGCTTAGGTAATAGTCTTGCAGAGCAGTACTTC. It yields the protein CASSLGNSLAEQYF.